Presented here are 27 T cell receptor beta chains from one specimen sequenced in a study of blood T cell repertoires in COVID-19. Clones were sequenced by immunoSEQ multiplex PCR, and TCRdb holds only the in-frame ones, with some missing. Seen here are a few hundred thousand clones, around 78% observed once, and the top ten hold about 4.5%. The sample was peripheral blood. The receptor set was obtained from a man aged 60 to 69 who had recovered from COVID-19.

The chain is built from TRBV6-5 and TRBJ2-7; TRBD1 is a possible D gene (7 bases). The ends were cut back, 8 bases at V and 2 bases at J, with 16 bases in the middle. In germline, CDR1 is MNHEY, CDR2 SVGAGI. CDR3 length: 14 residues. CDR3 DNA sequence: TGTGCCAGCCGGACAGGAGGGGTAACCTACGAGCAGTACTTC. It codes for CASRTGGVTYEQYF.

On this clone itself: One end of the junction is discordant with germline, which a read error may explain. The V gene is TRBV23-1, the J gene TRBJ2-1; tentatively, D is TRBD2 (6 bases). TRBV23-1 is treated as an ORF (open reading frame) with a function not yet certain. This CDR3 is 16 amino acids long. CDR3 in amino acids: CASRPFGRDVYNKQFF. Here the CDR3 DNA reads TGCGCCAGCAGACCTTTTGGGCGGGACGTTTACAATAAGCAGTTCTTC.

This sequence joins TRBV7-9 and TRBJ2-7; 7 nucleotides match TRBD1. In germline, CDR1 is SEHNR, CDR2 FQNEAQ (reference sequence). The CDR3 has 15 residues. V dropped 4 bases and J dropped 3; count of bases not matched to a gene: 9. CDR3 in DNA: TGTGCCAGCAGCTCGATGGACAGGAGCATCTACGAGCAGTACTTC. It is translated as CASSSMDRSIYEQYF.

The chain is built from TRBV7-6 and TRBJ2-5; 8 bases fit TRBD2. The CDR3 has 17 amino acids. Germline V gene lookup returns CDR1 SGHVS and CDR2 FNYEAQ. With 3 bases clipped from V and 5 bases from J, the junction kept 14 bases outside the gene matches. In nucleotides, the CDR3 is TGTGCCAGCAGCTTGGGACCTACGGGAGGGACCCCGGAGACCCAGTACTTC. Its translation: CASSLGPTGGTPETQYF.

The chain recombines TRBV2 with TRBJ2-3; 9 nucleotides agree with TRBD2. Germline CDR1 SNHLY, CDR2 FYNNEI. Germline trimming cut 2 bases from V and 0 bases from J; bases unmatched to any gene: 6. This CDR3 is built from 17 residues. CDR3 DNA sequence: TGTGCCAGCAGTGAAAGCGGGGGGACCTCTAGCACAGATACGCAGTATTTT. This encodes CASSESGGTSSTDTQYF.

V usage is TRBV4-1 and J usage is TRBJ1-5, with 7 bases identical to TRBD1. The germline CDR1 and CDR2 sequences are MGHRA and YSYEKL. This CDR3 has 19 residues. J was trimmed by 4 bases and V by 4 bases; bases with no gene match: 19. Here the CDR3 reads CASSPESAEGAMTNQPQHF. The DNA of the CDR3 is TGCGCCAGCAGCCCCGAATCGGCGGAGGGGGCAATGACGAATCAGCCCCAGCATTTT.

The rearrangement joins TRBV2 to TRBJ2-3; TRBD1 matches at 7 bases. This CDR3 has 15 residues. J lost 2 bases, V lost 7 bases, and 9 bases had no gene match. CDR1 is SNHLY and CDR2 is FYNNEI in the germline V gene. This CDR3 reads CASTAGDSNTDTQYF. The CDR3, as DNA: TGTGCCAGCACCGCCGGGGACAGTAACACAGATACGCAGTATTTT.

V usage is TRBV5-1 and J usage is TRBJ1-4; no reliable D call. V was cut by 0 bases and J by 12 bases, with 18 bases left in between. This CDR3 spans 15 amino acids. The germline CDR1 and CDR2 sequences are SGHRS and YFSETQ. CDR3 amino acids: CASSLVQATGGQLFF. CDR3 sequence (DNA): TGCGCCAGCAGCTTGGTTCAGGCTACCGGAGGCCAACTGTTTTTT.

This chain joins TRBV28 and TRBJ1-1; D is undetermined. CDR3 length equals 11 residues. V lost 7 bases and J lost 2, with 5 bases in between. Germline-derived CDR1 and CDR2 are MDHEN and SYDVKM. CDR3 in amino acids: CASTINTEAFF. The CDR3, as DNA: TGTGCCAGCACTATCAACACTGAAGCTTTCTTT.

This chain uses TRBV21-1 with TRBJ2-3; the table's D call, TRBD2, has no DNA check behind it. TRBV21-1 is classified as a pseudogene. This CDR3 contains 16 residues. CDR3 region: CASSKCSGKTTDTQYF. The CDR3 bases are TGTGCCAGCAGCAAATGTAGCGGGAAAACCACAGATACGCAGTATTTT.

This clone has a single count. This rearrangement joins TRBV5-1 to TRBJ1-3; no definite D call. This CDR3 is 16 amino acids long. V was trimmed by 4 bases and J by 0 bases, leaving 14 bases between them. Per the germline V gene, CDR1 is SGHRS and CDR2 is YFSETQ. The CDR3 DNA is TGCGCCAGCAGCCCTACCGGCGGGTCCTCTGGAAACACCATATATTTT. It translates to CASSPTGGSSGNTIYF.

This chain connects TRBV5-1 to TRBJ2-7; 9 bases align to TRBD1. The CDR3 contains 16 residues. V lost 3 bases, J lost 1 base, and 8 bases stayed unmatched. The V gene's germline CDR1 is SGHRS and CDR2 YFSETQ. CDR3 amino acids: CASSWGPDRGSYEQYF. The CDR3 DNA is TGCGCCAGCAGCTGGGGCCCGGACAGGGGATCCTACGAGCAGTACTTC.

The chain couples TRBV19 to TRBJ1-2; D ambiguous. Trimming left V 5 bases short and J 8 bases short, with 9 bases between. Germline CDR1 and CDR2: LNHDA and SQIVND (reference sequence). CDR3 length: 11 residues. CDR3: CASSGERGYTF. Written as DNA, the CDR3 is TGTGCCAGTAGTGGGGAGCGGGGCTACACCTTC. Filled out from reference TRBV19 and TRBJ1-2, the complete variable domain reads DGGITQSPKYLFRKEGQNVTLSCEQNLNHDAMYWYRQDPGQGLRLIYYSQIVNDFQKGDIAEGYSVSREKKESFPLTVTSAQKNPTAFYLCASSGERGYTFGSGTRLTVV.

V and J are TRBV5-4 and TRBJ2-7, with D possibly being TRBD1 (6 bases). This CDR3 has 15 residues. Trimming took off 0 bases at V and 2 bases at J, with 12 bases between the two ends. CDR1 is SGHNT and CDR2 is YYREEE in the germline V gene (reference sequence). As DNA, the CDR3 is TGTGCCAGCAGCTTGGAGACAGGAGGCGCCTACGAGCAGTACTTC. Translation: CASSLETGGAYEQYF.

J is TRBJ2-1 and V is TRBV11-3; 10 nucleotides match TRBD2. From germline, CDR1 is SGHNT and CDR2 YENEEA. CDR3 size: 16 residues. V lost 3 bases to trimming and J lost 8 bases; unmatched junction nucleotides: 10. The CDR3 spells CASSLVASGSGHEQFF. In DNA, the CDR3 is TGTGCCAGCAGCTTGGTTGCTAGCGGGAGCGGCCATGAGCAGTTCTTC.

This chain joins TRBV27 and TRBJ2-3; 12 bases fit TRBD2. The germline CDR1 and CDR2 sequences are MNHEY and SMNVEV (reference sequence). V shed 5 bases, J shed 2 bases, and the junction held 5 bases outside the gene matches. This CDR3 region has 16 residues. The CDR3 loop is CASSPTSGGITDTQYF. CDR3 DNA sequence: TGTGCCAGCAGTCCCACTAGCGGGGGGATCACAGATACGCAGTATTTT.

This clone has only a few counts. The chain couples TRBV5-1 to TRBJ1-1; 7 bases are shared with TRBD1. The J segment lost 7 bases and the V segment lost 4 bases, leaving 4 bases of the junction unmatched. The germline V gene has CDR1 SGHRS and CDR2 YFSETQ. The CDR3 runs 12 residues. The CDR3 DNA reads TGCGCCAGCAGCGGGGGACAGCTTGAAGCTTTCTTT. Amino acid sequence: CASSGGQLEAFF.

The chain joins TRBV6-2 or TRBV6-3 to TRBJ1-1, with D uncertain. The CDR3 is 14 residues long. V was cut by 5 bases and J by 4 bases, with 14 bases left in between. Germline values: CDR1 MNHEY, CDR2 SVGEGT. CDR3 residues: CASSTRRESTEAFF. The CDR3 nucleotides are TGTGCCAGCAGTACCCGAAGGGAGAGCACTGAAGCTTTCTTT.

This chain uses TRBV15 with TRBJ2-7; no reliable D call. Per the germline V gene, CDR1 is LNHNV and CDR2 is YYDKDF (reference sequence). Between the trimmed V and J ends, which lost 1 base and 0 bases, there was a span of 13 bases. The CDR3 extends over 16 amino acids. DNA for the CDR3: TGTGCCACCAGCAGAGGTCGTAGTCTTAGCTCCTACGAGCAGTACTTC. Encoded protein: CATSRGRSLSSYEQYF. Full variable domain (missing parts from reference TRBV15 and TRBJ2-7): DAMVIQNPRYQVTQFGKPVTLSCSQTLNHNVMYWYQQKSSQAPKLLFHYYDKDFNNEADTPDNFQSRRPNTSFCFLDIRSPGLGDTAMYLCATSRGRSLSSYEQYFGPGTRLTVT.

This chain connects TRBV13 to TRBJ2-5; D gene ambiguous. This CDR3 region has 13 residues. V lost 3 bases and J lost 5, with 10 bases in between. Germline V gene lookup returns CDR1 PRHDT and CDR2 FYEKMQ (reference sequence). CDR3 region: CASSFSYAETQYF. In DNA form, the CDR3 reads TGTGCCAGCAGCTTTTCGTATGCGGAGACCCAGTACTTC.

This clone was counted only a few times. The chain couples TRBV5-1 to TRBJ2-3; 7 positions agree with TRBD2. Germline V CDR1 and CDR2: SGHRS, YFSETQ. The J segment lost 6 bases and the V segment lost 5 bases, leaving 12 bases of the junction unmatched. The CDR3 length is 15 residues. CDR3: CASRAQSGLVDTQYF. The CDR3 coding sequence is TGCGCCAGCAGAGCCCAATCAGGACTAGTGGATACGCAGTATTTT. Looking up the rest from reference TRBV5-1 and TRBJ2-3 gives the full variable domain: KAGVTQTPRYLIKTRGQQVTLSCSPISGHRSVSWYQQTPGQGLQFLFEYFSETQRNKGNFPGRFSGRQFSNSRSEMNVSTLELGDSALYLCASRAQSGLVDTQYFGPGTRLTVL.

The V call is TRBV24-1, the J call TRBJ2-2, with a weak D call TRBD1 (6 bases). CDR3 length: 14 residues. CDR1 is KGHDR, CDR2 SFDVKD, per germline. Deletions cut 9 bases from V and 4 bases from J, with 14 bases between. This CDR3 is CATAEPGATGELFF. The CDR3 DNA sequence: TGTGCCACCGCCGAGCCAGGGGCCACCGGGGAGCTGTTTTTT.

As regards this clone: The sample has other DNA sequences that encode this CDR3 too. The chain couples TRBV18 to TRBJ2-5; TRBD2 is a possible D gene (6 bases). The CDR3 extends over 13 amino acids. Trimming took 6 bases from V and 1 from J, leaving 9 bases between them. Germline V gives CDR1 KGHSH, CDR2 LQKENI. The chain's CDR3 is CASSAGLQETQYF. The CDR3 DNA sequence: TGTGCCAGCTCGGCGGGGCTCCAAGAGACCCAGTACTTC. Supplemented by reference TRBV18 and TRBJ2-5, the full variable domain reads NAGVMQNPRHLVRRRGQEARLRCSPMKGHSHVYWYRQLPEEGLKFMVYLQKENIIDESGMPKERFSAEFPKEGPSILRIQQVVRGDSAAYFCASSAGLQETQYFGPGTRLLVL.

The CDR3 bases are TGCGCCAGCAGCTTATCAGGGGACAGCCGGAACACTGAAGCTTTCTTT. It yields the protein CASSLSGDSRNTEAFF. This chain uses TRBV5-1 with TRBJ1-1; TRBD1 matches 7 bases. Unmatched junction bases numbered 8, after V lost 2 bases and J lost 1 base. The CDR3 is 16 residues long. Germline V CDR1 and CDR2: SGHRS, YFSETQ. Using reference TRBV5-1 and TRBJ1-1 for the parts outside the CDR3, the full variable domain is KAGVTQTPRYLIKTRGQQVTLSCSPISGHRSVSWYQQTPGQGLQFLFEYFSETQRNKGNFPGRFSGRQFSNSRSEMNVSTLELGDSALYLCASSLSGDSRNTEAFFGQGTRLTVV.

The CDR3, as DNA: TGCGCCAGCAGCCAAGCGGCAGCGGGATGGGACGAGCAGTACTTC. The encoded protein is CASSQAAAGWDEQYF. The rearrangement links TRBV4-1 to TRBJ2-7; 7 bases match TRBD2. V gave up 1 base and J gave up 5 bases; unmatched junction bases: 8. Germline lookup yields CDR1 MGHRA and CDR2 YSYEKL. This CDR3 comprises 15 residues.

J is TRBJ1-1 and V is TRBV7-9; D possibly corresponds to TRBD1 (5 bases). The CDR3 loop spans 14 amino acids. Trimming removed 4 bases at V and 1 base at J, with 10 bases between. Germline V CDR1 and CDR2: SEHNR, FQNEAQ (reference sequence). As DNA, the CDR3 is TGTGCCAGCAGCTCAGGGAACTCGAACACTGAAGCTTTCTTT. It codes for CASSSGNSNTEAFF.

CDR3 sequence: CASSSGTGDSGELFF. The DNA for the CDR3 is TGTGCCAGCAGCTCGGGGACAGGGGATAGCGGGGAGCTGTTTTTT. The rearrangement joins TRBV11-3 to TRBJ2-2, with 10 bases that match TRBD1. CDR3 size: 15 residues. V lost 4 bases and J lost 7; bases outside the gene matches: 6. Looked up from germline, CDR1 is SGHNT and CDR2 is YENEEA.